This TCR beta chain came from a study of control samples from healthy donors and cancer patients. Clones were sequenced by immunoSEQ multiplex PCR, and TCRdb holds only the in-frame ones, with some missing. This repertoire includes roughly 190,000 clones. Germline CDR1 GTSNPN, CDR2 SVGIG (reference sequence). After removal of 3 bases from V and 2 bases from J, the junction contained 3 bases not matched to a gene. The CDR3 loop spans 14 amino acids. What was sequenced was blood. The genes are TRBV30 and TRBJ1-5, with 8 nucleotides matching TRBD1. The receptor was isolated from a woman aged 30 to 39 in good health. Here the CDR3 reads CAWRDRGRNQPQHF. In DNA, the CDR3 is TGTGCCTGGAGAGACAGGGGCCGCAATCAGCCCCAGCATTTT. The variable domain in full, completed from reference TRBV30 and TRBJ1-5, reads SQTIHQWPATLVQPVGSPLSLECTVEGTSNPNLYWYRQAAGRGLQLLFYSVGIGQISSEVPQNLSASRPQDRQFILSSKKLLLSDSGFYLCAWRDRGRNQPQHFGDGTRLSIL.